This TCR beta chain was identified during a study of cytomegalovirus exposure and HLA in healthy donors. V lost 8 bases and J 0 bases, leaving 11 bases between the germline ends. This CDR3 comprises 14 residues. The germline V gene has CDR1 SGHTA and CDR2 FQGNSA. 13 Jbeta primers and 60 Vbeta primers were used for the PCR. The protocol was immunoSEQ multiplex PCR, while the TCRdb copy is restricted to in-frame clones and leaves out a portion. The table lists 150,000 to 200,000 clones, 75% to 85% of them singletons. The chain has TRBV7-2 and TRBJ2-4; unclear D gene. The receptor was derived from a woman under 30 in good health and CMV-seropositive. The sequenced material came from PBMCs. The CDR3 is CASLEELAKNIQYF. The CDR3 bases are TGTGCCAGCCTCGAGGAGCTAGCCAAAAACATTCAGTACTTC.